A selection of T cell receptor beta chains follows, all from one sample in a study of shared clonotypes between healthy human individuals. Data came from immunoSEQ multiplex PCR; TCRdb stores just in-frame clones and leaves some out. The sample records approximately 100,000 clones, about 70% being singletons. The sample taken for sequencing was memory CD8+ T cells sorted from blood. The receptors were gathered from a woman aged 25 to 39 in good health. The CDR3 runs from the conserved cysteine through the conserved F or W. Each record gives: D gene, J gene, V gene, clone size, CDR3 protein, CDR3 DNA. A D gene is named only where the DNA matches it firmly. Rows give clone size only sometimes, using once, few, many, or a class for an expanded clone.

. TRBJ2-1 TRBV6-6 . CASSPLSDPWNEQFF TGTGCCAGCAGTCCCCTATCGGACCCGTGGAATGAGCAGTTCTTC
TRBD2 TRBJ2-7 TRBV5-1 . CASSLGLAGVREQYF TGCGCCAGCAGCTTGGGACTAGCGGGAGTGCGCGAGCAGTACTTC
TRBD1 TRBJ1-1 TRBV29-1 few CSVEGGTGSAEAFF TGCAGCGTTGAAGGGGGGACAGGGAGCGCTGAAGCTTTCTTT
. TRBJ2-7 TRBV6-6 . CASSSRGGFYEQYF TGTGCCAGCAGTTCCCGGGGCGGGTTCTACGAGCAGTACTTC
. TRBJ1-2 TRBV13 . CASSWRGAPFYGYTF TGTGCCAGCAGCTGGAGGGGGGCCCCCTTCTATGGCTACACCTTC
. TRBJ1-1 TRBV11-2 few CASSLDARSNTEAFF TGTGCCAGCAGCTTAGACGCCAGATCGAACACTGAAGCTTTCTTT
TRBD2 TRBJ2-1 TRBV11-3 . CASSLGGASGSPYNEQFF TGTGCCAGCAGCTTAGGGGGGGCTAGCGGGAGCCCCTACAATGAGCAGTTCTTC
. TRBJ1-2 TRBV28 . CASSLGSGWYGNGYTF TGTGCCAGCAGTTTAGGATCAGGGTGGTATGGGAATGGCTACACCTTC
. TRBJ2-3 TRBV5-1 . CASSLDRPATDTQYF TGCGCCAGCAGCTTGGACAGGCCGGCCACAGATACGCAGTATTTT
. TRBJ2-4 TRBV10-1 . CASSESEGHIQYF TGCGCCAGCAGTGAGTCAGAGGGACACATTCAGTACTTC
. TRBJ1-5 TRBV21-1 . CARILQTYSNQPQHF TGTGCCAGGATACTACAGACATATAGCAATCAGCCCCAGCATTTT
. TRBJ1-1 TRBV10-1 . CASSDENGAEAFF TGCGCCAGCAGTGACGAGAACGGGGCTGAAGCTTTCTTT
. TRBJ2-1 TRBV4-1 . CASSQGRGQNNEQFF TGCGCCAGCAGCCAAGGAAGAGGGCAGAACAATGAGCAGTTCTTC
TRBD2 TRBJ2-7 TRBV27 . CASRGWGGSDYEQYF TGTGCCAGCAGGGGGTGGGGAGGGTCCGACTACGAGCAGTACTTC
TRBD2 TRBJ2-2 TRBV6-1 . CASSAGLAVNTGELFF TGTGCCAGCAGTGCAGGACTAGCGGTAAACACCGGGGAGCTGTTTTTT
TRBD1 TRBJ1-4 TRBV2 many CASSTGQGTMKKLFF TGTGCCAGCAGTACCGGACAGGGGACGATGAAAAAACTGTTTTTT